The 3 T cell receptor beta chains below come from one sample, sequenced in a study of CD4 T cells in relation to SARS-CoV-2 and coronaviruses. These TCRs' antigens remain unknown. The data were produced by immunoSEQ multiplex PCR, yet TCRdb's version contains in-frame clones alone and is incomplete. The repertoire holds around 45,000 clones, with about 80% as singletons. The specimen was naive CD4+ T cells from PBMCs, cultured in vitro. Subset of the sample: naive CD4+ T cells isolated by negative enrichment. The receptors shown here come from an adult with COVID-19.

The CDR3 region has the DNA TGTGCCAGCAGTGAATTAGGACAGGGGGCGCCGGATGGCTACACCTTC. This codes for CASSELGQGAPDGYTF. The chain links TRBV25-1 to TRBJ1-2, with 11 bases that match TRBD1. The CDR3 is 16 residues long. V shed 1 base, J shed 6 bases, and the junction held 7 bases outside the gene matches. Germline loops: CDR1 MGHDK, CDR2 SYGVNS.

The chain carries TRBV15 and TRBJ2-2, with 9 bases that match TRBD1. The germline CDR1 and CDR2 sequences are LNHNV and YYDKDF (reference sequence). This CDR3 is built from 16 residues. V lost 5 bases to trimming and J lost 5 bases; unmatched junction nucleotides: 9. This CDR3 reads CATSVTGTGLTGELFF. CDR3 nucleotides: TGTGCCACCAGCGTTACCGGGACAGGGTTGACCGGGGAGCTGTTTTTT.

The rearrangement joins TRBV5-6 to TRBJ2-6; D not certain. V gave up 0 bases and J gave up 4 bases, with 8 bases separating them. The length of the CDR3 is 15 residues. In germline, CDR1 is SGHDT, CDR2 YYEEEE. CDR3 residues: CASSLEGSGANVLTF. In DNA form, the CDR3 reads TGTGCCAGCAGCTTGGAGGGATCCGGGGCCAACGTCCTGACTTTC.